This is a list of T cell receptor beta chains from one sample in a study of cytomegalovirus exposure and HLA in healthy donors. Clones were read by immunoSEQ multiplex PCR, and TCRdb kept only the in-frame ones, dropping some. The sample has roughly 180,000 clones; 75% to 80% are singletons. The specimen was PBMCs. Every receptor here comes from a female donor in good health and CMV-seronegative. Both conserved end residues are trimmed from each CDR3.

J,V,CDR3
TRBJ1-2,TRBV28,ASRSAGTGAST
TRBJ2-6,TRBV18,ASSLRGQGAGANVLT
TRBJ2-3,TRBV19,ASSTGLAGGSSTDTQY
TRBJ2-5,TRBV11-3,ASSILRQGKETQY
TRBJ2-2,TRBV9,ASSVGSGINTGELF
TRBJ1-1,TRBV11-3,ASSRSADSMNTEAF
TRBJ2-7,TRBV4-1,ASSQELAGGAGYEQY
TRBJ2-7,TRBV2,ASQGVAYEQY
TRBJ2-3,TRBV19,ASSIRDRVADTQY
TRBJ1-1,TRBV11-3,ASSPRGPEAF
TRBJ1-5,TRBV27,ASSPARGLQPQH
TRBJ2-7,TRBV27,ASSHSGLTDYEQY
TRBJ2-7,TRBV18,ASSPRVLGEQY
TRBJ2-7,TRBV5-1,ASSLGQGASYEQY
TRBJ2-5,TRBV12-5,ASGFRTSGVLETQY
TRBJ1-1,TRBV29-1,SVHGHANTEAF
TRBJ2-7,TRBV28,ASSGSSGQYYEQY
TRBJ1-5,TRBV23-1,ASSLGDSPNQPQH
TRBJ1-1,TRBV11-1,ASSRGPFGRGGEAF
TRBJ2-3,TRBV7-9,ASTRLAGETDTQY
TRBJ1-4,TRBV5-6,ASSSMLGSNEKLF
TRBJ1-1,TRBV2,ASTETRDLRKAF
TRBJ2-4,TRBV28,ASSLRGGQY
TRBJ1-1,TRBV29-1,SVWTGSNTEAF
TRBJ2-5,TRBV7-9,SSSFRLAGQETQY
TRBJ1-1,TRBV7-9,ATPSKTGNTEAF
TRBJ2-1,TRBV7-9,ASSLTWTGGHEQF
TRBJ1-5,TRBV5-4,ASSLGGDSRQPQH
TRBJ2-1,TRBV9,ASGRLAVSGDEQF
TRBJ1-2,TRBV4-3,ASSQDRPGGYGYT
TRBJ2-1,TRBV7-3,ASSLMGQGNEQF
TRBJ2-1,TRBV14,ASSQGFVREVIAEQF
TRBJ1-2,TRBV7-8,ASTPNAGARYGYT
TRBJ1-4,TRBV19,ASGTGVGEKLF
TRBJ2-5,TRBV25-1,ASSGRQGSQETQY
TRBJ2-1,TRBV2,ASSEERQGYNEQF
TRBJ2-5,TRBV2,ASSTPGQRRETQY